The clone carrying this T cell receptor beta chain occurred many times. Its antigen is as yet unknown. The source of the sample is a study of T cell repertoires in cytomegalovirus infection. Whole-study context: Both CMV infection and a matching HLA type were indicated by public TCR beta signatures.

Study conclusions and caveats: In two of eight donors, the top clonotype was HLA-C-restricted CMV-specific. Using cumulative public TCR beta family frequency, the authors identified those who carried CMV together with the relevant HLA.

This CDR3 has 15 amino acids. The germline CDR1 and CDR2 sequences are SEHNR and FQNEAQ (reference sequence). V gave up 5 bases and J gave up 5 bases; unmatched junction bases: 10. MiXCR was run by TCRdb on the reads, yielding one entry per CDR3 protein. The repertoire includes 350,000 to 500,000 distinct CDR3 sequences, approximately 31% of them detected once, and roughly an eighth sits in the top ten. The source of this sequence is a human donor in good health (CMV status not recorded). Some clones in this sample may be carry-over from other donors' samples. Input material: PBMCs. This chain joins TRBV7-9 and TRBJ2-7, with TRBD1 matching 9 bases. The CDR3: CASSASGTGIHEQYF. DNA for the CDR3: TGTGCCAGCAGCGCCTCCGGGACAGGGATCCACGAGCAGTACTTC.